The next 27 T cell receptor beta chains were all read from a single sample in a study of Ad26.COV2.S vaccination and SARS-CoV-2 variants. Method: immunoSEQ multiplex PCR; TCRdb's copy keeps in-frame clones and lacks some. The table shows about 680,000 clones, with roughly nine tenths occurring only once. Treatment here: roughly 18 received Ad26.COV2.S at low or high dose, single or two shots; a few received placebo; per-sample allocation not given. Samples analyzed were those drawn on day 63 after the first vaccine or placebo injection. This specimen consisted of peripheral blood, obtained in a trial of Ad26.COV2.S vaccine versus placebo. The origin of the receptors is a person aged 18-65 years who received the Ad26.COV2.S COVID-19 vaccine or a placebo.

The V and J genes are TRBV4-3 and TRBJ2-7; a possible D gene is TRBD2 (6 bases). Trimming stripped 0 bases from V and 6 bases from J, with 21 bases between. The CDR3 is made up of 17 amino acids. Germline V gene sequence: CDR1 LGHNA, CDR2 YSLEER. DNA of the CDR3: TGCGCCAGCAGCCAAGATGTTAGACTAGTCGGGGCCATCGAGCAGTACTTC. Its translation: CASSQDVRLVGAIEQYF.

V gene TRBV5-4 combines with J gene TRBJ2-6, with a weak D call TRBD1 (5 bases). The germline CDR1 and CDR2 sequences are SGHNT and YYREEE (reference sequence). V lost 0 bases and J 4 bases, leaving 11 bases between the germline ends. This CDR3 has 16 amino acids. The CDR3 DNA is TGTGCCAGCAGCTTGGGGCAGGGTCCAGGGGCCAACGTCCTGACTTTC. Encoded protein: CASSLGQGPGANVLTF.

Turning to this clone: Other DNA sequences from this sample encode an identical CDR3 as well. The DNA for the CDR3 is TGTGCCAGCTCACCAAGCAGGGAGGAGACCCAGTACTTC. Translation: CASSPSREETQYF. This chain links TRBV18 with TRBJ2-5; D possibly uses TRBD1 or TRBD2 (5 bases each). Germline V CDR1 and CDR2: KGHSH, LQKENI. This CDR3 spans 13 amino acids. Trimming took 2 bases from V and 5 from J, leaving 9 bases between them.

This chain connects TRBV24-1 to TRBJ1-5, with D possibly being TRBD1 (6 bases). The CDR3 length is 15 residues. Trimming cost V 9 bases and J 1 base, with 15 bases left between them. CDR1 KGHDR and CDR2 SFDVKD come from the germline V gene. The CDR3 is CATQTGRGSNQPQHF. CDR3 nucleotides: TGTGCCACCCAGACCGGGAGGGGGAGCAATCAGCCCCAGCATTTT.

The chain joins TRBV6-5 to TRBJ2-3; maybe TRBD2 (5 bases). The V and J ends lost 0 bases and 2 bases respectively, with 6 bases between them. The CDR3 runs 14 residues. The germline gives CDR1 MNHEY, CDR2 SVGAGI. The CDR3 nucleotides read TGTGCCAGCAGTTACTCGAGGGACACAGATACGCAGTATTTT. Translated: CASSYSRDTDTQYF.

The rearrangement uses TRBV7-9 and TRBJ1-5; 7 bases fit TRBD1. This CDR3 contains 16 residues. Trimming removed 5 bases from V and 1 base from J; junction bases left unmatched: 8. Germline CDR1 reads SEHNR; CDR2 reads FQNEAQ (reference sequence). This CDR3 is CASSHIGGASNQPQHF. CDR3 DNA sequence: TGTGCCAGCAGCCACATAGGGGGCGCGAGCAATCAGCCCCAGCATTTT.

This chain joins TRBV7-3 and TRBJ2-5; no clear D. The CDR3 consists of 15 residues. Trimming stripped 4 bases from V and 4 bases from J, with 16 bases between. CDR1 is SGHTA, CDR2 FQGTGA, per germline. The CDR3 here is CASSSTPARGETQYF. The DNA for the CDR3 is TGTGCCAGCAGCTCCACCCCGGCCAGAGGAGAGACCCAGTACTTC.

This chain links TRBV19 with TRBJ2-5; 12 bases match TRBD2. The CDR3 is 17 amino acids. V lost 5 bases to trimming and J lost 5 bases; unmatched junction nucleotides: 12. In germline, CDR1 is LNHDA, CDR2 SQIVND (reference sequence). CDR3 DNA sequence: TGTGCCAGTAGTCCACGACTAGCGGGGGCCCCTCTGGAGACCCAGTACTTC. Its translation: CASSPRLAGAPLETQYF.

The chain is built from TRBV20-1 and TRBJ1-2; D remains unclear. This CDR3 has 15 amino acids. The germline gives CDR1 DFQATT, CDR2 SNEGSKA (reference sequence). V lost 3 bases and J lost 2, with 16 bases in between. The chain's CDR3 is CSASAGYWENYGYTF. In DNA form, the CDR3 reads TGCAGTGCTAGTGCCGGGTACTGGGAAAACTATGGCTACACCTTC.

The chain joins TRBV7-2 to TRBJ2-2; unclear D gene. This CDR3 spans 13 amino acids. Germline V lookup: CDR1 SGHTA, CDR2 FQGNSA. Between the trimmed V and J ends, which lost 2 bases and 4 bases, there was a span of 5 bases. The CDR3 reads CASSLTGTGELFF. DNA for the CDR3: TGTGCCAGCAGCTTAACCGGCACCGGGGAGCTGTTTTTT.

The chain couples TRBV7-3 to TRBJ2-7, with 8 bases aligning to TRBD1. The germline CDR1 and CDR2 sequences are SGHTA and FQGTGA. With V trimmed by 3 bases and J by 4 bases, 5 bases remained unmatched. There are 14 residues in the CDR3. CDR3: CASSFSGGDYEQYF. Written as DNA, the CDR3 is TGTGCCAGCAGCTTTTCAGGGGGCGATTACGAGCAGTACTTC.

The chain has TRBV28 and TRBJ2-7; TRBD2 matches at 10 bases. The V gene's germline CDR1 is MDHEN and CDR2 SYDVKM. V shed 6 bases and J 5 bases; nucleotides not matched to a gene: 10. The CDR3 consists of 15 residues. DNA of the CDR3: TGTGCCAGCAGAAGTCCTAGCGGGAGTCGAAACGAGCAGTACTTC. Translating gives CASRSPSGSRNEQYF.

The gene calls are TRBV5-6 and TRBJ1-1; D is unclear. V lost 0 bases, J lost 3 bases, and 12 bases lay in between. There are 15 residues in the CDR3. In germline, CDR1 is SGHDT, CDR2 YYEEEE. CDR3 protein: CASSLGWAGDTEAFF. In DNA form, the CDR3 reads TGTGCCAGCAGCTTGGGATGGGCCGGGGACACTGAAGCTTTCTTT.

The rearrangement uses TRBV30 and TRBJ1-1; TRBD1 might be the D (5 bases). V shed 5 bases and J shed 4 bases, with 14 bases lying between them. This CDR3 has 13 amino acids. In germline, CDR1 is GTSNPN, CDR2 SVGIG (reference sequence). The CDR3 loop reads CAWETVGGTEAFF. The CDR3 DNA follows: TGTGCCTGGGAGACCGTGGGGGGCACTGAAGCTTTCTTT.

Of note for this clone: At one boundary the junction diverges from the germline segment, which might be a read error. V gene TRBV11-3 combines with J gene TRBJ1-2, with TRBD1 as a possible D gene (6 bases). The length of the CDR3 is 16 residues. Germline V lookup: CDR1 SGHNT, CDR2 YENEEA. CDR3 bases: TGTGCCAACAGCTTAGACGAGACAGGATCTAACTATGGCTACACCTTC. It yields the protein CANSLDETGSNYGYTF.

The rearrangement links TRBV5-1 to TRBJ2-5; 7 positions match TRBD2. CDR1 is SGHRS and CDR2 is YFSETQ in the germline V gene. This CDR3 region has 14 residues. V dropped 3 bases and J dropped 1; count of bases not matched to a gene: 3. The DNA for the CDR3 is TGCGCCAGCAGCTATAGCGGGTTCCAAGAGACCCAGTACTTC. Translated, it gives CASSYSGFQETQYF.

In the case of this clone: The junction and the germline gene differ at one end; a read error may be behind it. CDR3 protein: CASSQGRRKAF. CDR3 DNA sequence: TGCGCCAGCAGTCAAGGGAGAAGGAAGGCCTTC. The chain is built from TRBV23-1 and TRBJ2-7; perhaps TRBD2 as D (5 bases). TRBV23-1 is an ORF; its function is uncertain. The CDR3 is 11 amino acids.

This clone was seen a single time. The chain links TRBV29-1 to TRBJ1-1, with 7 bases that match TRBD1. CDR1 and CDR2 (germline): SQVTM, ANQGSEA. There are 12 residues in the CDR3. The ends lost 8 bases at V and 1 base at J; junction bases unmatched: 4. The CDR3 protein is CSFGTANTEAFF. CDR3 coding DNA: TGCAGCTTCGGGACAGCGAACACTGAAGCTTTCTTT.

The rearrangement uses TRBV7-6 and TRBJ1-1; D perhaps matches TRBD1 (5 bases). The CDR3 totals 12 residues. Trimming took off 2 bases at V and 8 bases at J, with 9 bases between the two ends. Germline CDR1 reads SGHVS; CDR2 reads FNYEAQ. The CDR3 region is CASSLWGGEAFF. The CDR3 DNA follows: TGTGCCAGCAGCTTATGGGGGGGAGAAGCTTTCTTT.

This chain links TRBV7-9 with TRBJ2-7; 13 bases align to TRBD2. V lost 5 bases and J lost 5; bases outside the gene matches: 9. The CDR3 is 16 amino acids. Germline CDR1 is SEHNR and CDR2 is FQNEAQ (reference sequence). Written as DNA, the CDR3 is TGTGCCAGCAGCCCTAGGGTGGGACTAGCGGGGAACGAGCAGTACTTC. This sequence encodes CASSPRVGLAGNEQYF.

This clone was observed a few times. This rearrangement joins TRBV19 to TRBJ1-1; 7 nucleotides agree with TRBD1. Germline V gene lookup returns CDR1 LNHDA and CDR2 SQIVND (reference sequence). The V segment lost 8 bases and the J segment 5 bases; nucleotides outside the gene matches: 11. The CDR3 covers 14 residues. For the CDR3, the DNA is TGTGCCAGTGCCCGTAACAGGGGTGGGACTGAAGCTTTCTTT. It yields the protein CASARNRGGTEAFF. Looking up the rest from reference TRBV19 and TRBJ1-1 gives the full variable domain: DGGITQSPKYLFRKEGQNVTLSCEQNLNHDAMYWYRQDPGQGLRLIYYSQIVNDFQKGDIAEGYSVSREKKESFPLTVTSAQKNPTAFYLCASARNRGGTEAFFGQGTRLTVV.

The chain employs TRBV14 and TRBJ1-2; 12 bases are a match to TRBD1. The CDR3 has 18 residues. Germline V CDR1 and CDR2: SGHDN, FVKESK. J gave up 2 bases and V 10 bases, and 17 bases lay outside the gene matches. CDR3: CATRPEGQGAPRNYGYTF. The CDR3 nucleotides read TGTGCCACGCGCCCAGAGGGACAGGGGGCGCCCCGAAACTATGGCTACACCTTC.

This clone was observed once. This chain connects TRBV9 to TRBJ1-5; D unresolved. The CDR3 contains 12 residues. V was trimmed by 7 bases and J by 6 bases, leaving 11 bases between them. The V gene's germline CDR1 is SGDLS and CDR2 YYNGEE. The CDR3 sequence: CASSRGSQPQHF. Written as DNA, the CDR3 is TGTGCCAGCTCGCGCGGAAGTCAGCCCCAGCATTTT. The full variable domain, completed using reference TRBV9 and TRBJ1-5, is DSGVTQTPKHLITATGQRVTLRCSPRSGDLSVYWYQQSLDQGLQFLIQYYNGEERAKGNILERFSAQQFPDLHSELNLSSLELGDSALYFCASSRGSQPQHFGDGTRLSIL.

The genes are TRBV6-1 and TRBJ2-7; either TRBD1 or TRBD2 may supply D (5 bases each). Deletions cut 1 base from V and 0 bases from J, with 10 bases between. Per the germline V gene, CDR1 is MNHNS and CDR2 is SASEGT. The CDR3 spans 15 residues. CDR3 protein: CASSEVWGSSYEQYF. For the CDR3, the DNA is TGTGCCAGCAGTGAAGTCTGGGGGAGCTCCTACGAGCAGTACTTC.

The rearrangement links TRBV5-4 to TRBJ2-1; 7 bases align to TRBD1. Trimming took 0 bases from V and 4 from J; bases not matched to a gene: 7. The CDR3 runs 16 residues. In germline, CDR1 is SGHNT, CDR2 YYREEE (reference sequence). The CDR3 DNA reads TGTGCCAGCAGCTTGGGATCGGACAGGAGATACAATGAGCAGTTCTTC. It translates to CASSLGSDRRYNEQFF.

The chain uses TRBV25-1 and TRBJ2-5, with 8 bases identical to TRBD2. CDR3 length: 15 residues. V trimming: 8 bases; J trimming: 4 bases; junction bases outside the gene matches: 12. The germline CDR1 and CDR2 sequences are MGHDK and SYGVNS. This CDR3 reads CASPAGGARAETQYF. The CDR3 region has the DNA TGTGCCAGCCCCGCCGGGGGGGCCCGGGCAGAGACCCAGTACTTC. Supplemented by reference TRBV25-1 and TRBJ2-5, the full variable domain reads EADIYQTPRYLVIGTGKKITLECSQTMGHDKMYWYQQDPGMELHLIHYSYGVNSTEKGDLSSESTVSRIRTEHFPLTLESARPSHTSQYLCASPAGGARAETQYFGPGTRLLVL.

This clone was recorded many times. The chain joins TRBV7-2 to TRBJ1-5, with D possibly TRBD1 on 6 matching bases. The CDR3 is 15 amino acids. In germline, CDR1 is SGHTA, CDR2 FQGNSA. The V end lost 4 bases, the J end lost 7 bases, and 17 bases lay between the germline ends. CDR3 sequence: CASSSQAGATQPQHF. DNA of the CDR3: TGTGCCAGCAGCTCTCAGGCAGGGGCCACCCAGCCCCAGCATTTT.